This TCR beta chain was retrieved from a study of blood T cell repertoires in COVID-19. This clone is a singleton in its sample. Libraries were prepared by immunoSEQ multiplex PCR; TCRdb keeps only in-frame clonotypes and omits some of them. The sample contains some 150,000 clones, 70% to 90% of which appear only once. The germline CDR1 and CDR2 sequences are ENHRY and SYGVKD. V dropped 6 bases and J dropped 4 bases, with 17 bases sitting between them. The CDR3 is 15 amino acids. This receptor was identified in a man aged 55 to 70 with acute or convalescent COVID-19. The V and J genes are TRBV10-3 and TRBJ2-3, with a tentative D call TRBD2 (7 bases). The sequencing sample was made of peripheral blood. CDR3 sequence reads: CAISGGGALADTQYF. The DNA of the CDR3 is TGTGCCATCAGCGGTGGGGGGGCTCTGGCAGATACGCAGTATTTT.